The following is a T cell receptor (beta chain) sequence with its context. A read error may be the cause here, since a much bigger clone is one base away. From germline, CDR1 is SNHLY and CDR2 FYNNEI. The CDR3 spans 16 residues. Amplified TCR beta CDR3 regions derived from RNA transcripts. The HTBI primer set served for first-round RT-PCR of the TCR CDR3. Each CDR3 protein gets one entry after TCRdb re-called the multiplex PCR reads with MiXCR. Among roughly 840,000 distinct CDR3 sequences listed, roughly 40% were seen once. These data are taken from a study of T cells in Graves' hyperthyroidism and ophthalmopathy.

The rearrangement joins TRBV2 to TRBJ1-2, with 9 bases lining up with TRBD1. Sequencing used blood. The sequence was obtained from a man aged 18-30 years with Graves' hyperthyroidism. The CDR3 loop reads CASSQARTGAGYGYTF. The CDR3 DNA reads TGCGCCAGCAGCCAAGCCCGGACAGGGGCAGGGTATGGCTACACCTTC.